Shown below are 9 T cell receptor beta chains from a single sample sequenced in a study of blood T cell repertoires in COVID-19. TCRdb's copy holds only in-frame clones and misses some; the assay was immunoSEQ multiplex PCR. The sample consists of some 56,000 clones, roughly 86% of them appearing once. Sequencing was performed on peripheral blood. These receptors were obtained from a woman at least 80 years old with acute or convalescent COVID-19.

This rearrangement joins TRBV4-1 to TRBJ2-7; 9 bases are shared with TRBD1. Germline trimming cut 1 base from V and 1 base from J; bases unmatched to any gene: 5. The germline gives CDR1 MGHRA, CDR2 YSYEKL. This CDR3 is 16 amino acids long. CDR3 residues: CASSQVPGQGSYEQYV. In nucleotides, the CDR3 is TGCGCCAGCAGCCAAGTCCCGGGACAGGGATCCTACGAGCAGTACGTC.

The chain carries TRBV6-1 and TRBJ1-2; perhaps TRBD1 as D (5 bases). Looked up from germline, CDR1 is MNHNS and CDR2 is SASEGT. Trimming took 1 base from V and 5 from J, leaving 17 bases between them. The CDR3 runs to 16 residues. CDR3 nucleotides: TGTGCCAGCAGTGAAGGGTATATTGGGGGAGGATATGGCTACACCTTC. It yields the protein CASSEGYIGGGYGYTF.

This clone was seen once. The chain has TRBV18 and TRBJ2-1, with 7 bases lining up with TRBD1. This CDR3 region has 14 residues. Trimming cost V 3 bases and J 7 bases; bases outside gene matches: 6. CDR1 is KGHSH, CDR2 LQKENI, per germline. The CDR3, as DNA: TGTGCCAGCTCACCGGGCCCAGGGGGAAATGAGCAGTTCTTC. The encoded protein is CASSPGPGGNEQFF.

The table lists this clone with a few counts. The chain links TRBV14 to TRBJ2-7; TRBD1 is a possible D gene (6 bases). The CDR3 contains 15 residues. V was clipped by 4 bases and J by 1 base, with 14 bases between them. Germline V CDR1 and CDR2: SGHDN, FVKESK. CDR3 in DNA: TGTGCCAGCAGCCGCGGACAGTCGGGGTCCTACGAGCAGTACTTC. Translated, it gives CASSRGQSGSYEQYF.

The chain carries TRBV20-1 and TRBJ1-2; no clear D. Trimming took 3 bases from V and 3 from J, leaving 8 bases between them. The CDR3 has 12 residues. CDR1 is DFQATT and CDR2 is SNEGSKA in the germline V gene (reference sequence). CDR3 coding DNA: TGCAGTGCTAGTAGTGGGCACTATGGCTACACCTTC. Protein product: CSASSGHYGYTF.

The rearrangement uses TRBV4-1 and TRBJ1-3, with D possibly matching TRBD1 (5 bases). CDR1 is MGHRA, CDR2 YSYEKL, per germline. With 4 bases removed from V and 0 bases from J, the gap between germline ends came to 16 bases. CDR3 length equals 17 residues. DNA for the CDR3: TGCGCCAGCAGCCTTGGGGCAGGAGCCCGCTCTGGAAACACCATATATTTT. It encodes CASSLGAGARSGNTIYF.

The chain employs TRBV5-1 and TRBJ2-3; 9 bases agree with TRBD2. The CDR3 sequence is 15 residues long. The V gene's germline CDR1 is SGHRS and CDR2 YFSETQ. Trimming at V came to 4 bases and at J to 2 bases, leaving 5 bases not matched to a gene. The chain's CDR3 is CASSDIAGDTDTQYF. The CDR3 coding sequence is TGCGCCAGCAGCGATATAGCGGGGGACACAGATACGCAGTATTTT.

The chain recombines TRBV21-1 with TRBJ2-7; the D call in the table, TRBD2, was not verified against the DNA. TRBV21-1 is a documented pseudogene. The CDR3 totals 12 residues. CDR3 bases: TGTGCCAGCACGTGCGGATACTACGAGCAGTACGTC. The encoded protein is CASTCGYYEQYV.

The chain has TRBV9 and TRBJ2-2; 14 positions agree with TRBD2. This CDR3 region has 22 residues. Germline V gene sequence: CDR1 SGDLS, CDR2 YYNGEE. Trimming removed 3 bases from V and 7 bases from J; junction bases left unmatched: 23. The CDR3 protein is CASSDPKQDWTSGRRRVGELFF. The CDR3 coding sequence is TGTGCCAGCAGCGACCCCAAACAGGATTGGACTAGCGGGAGGAGGAGGGTCGGGGAGCTGTTTTTT. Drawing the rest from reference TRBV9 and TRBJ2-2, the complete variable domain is DSGVTQTPKHLITATGQRVTLRCSPRSGDLSVYWYQQSLDQGLQFLIQYYNGEERAKGNILERFSAQQFPDLHSELNLSSLELGDSALYFCASSDPKQDWTSGRRRVGELFFGEGSRLTVL.